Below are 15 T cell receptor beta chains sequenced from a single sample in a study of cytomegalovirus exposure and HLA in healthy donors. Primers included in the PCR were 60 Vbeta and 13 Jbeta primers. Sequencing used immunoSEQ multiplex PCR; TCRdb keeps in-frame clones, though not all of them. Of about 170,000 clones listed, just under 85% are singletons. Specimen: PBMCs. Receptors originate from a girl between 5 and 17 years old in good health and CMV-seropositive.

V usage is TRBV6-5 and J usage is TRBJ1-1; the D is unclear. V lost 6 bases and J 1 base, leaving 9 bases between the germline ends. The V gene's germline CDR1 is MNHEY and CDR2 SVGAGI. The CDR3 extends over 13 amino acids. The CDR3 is CASRIRQNTEAFF. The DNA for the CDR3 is TGTGCCAGCAGGATTAGACAGAACACTGAAGCTTTCTTT.

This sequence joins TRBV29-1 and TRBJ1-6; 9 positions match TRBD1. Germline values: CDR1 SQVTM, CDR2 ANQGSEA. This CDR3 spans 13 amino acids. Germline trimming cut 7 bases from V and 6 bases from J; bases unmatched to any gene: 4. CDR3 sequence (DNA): TGCAGCGCCCGGACAGGGGTTAATTCACCCCTCCACTTT. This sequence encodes CSARTGVNSPLHF. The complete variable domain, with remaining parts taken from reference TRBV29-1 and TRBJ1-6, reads SAVISQKPSRDICQRGTSLTIQCQVDSQVTMMFWYRQQPGQSLTLIATANQGSEATYESGFVIDKFPISRPNLTFSTLTVSNMSPEDSSIYLCSARTGVNSPLHFGNGTRLTVT.

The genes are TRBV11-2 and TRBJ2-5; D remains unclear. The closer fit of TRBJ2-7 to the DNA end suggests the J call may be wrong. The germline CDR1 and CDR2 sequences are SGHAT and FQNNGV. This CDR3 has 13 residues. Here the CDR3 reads CASSLELVYEQYF. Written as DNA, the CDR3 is TGTGCCAGCAGCTTAGAACTCGTCTACGAGCAGTACTTC.

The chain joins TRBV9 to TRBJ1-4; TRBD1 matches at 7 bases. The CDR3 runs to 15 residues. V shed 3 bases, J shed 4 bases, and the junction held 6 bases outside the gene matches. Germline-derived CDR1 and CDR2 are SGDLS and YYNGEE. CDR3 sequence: CASSAGQALNEKLFF. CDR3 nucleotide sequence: TGTGCCAGCAGCGCCGGACAGGCCCTTAATGAAAAACTGTTTTTT.

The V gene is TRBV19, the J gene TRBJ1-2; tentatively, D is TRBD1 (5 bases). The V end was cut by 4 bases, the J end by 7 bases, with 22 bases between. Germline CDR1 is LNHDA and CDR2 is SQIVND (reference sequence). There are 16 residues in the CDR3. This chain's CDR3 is CASSTLFGAAHVGYTF. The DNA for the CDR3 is TGTGCCAGTAGTACCCTTTTTGGGGCTGCTCATGTTGGCTACACCTTC.

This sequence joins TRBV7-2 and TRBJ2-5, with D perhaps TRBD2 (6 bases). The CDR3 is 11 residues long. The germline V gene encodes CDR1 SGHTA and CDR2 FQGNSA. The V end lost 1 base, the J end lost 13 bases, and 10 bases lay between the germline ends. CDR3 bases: TGTGCCAGCAGCTTAGGGGGACTGCTGTACTTC. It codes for CASSLGGLLYF.

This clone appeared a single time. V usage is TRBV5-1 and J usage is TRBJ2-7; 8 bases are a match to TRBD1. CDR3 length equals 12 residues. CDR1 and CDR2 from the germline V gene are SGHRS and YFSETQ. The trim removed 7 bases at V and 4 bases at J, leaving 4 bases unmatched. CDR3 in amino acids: CASAGGSYEQYF. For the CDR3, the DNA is TGCGCCAGCGCAGGGGGCAGTTACGAGCAGTACTTC.

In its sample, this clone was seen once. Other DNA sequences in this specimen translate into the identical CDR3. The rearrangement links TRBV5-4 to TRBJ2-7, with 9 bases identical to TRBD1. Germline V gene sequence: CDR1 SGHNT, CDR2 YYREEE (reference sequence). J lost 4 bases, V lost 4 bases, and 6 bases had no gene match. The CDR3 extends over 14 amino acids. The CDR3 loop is CASSPDRGSYEQYF. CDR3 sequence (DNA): TGTGCCAGCAGCCCGGACAGGGGCTCGTACGAGCAGTACTTC.

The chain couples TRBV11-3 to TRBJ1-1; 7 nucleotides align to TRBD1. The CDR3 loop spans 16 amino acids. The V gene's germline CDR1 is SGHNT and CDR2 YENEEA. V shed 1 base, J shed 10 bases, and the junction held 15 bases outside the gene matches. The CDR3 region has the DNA TGTGCCAGCAGCTTAGTTTCCGACAGGGAAAGAAGGTCAGCTTTCTTT. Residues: CASSLVSDRERRSAFF.

The CDR3 DNA sequence: TGTGCCAGCAGCTTAGGGGTGGCTAATGAAAAACTGTTTTTT. Translation: CASSLGVANEKLFF. The J gene is TRBJ1-4, the V gene TRBV5-6; D is possibly TRBD1 (5 bases). Germline CDR1 SGHDT, CDR2 YYEEEE. The CDR3 has 14 amino acids. With 2 bases removed from V and 3 bases from J, the gap between germline ends came to 8 bases.

This CDR3 is CATSPTSNYGYTF. For the CDR3, the DNA is TGTGCCACCAGCCCGACTTCGAACTATGGCTACACCTTC. This chain connects TRBV15 to TRBJ1-2, with D hard to call. Germline CDR1 and CDR2: LNHNV and YYDKDF (reference sequence). The CDR3 is 13 residues long. V lost 5 bases, J lost 2 bases, and 9 bases lay in between.

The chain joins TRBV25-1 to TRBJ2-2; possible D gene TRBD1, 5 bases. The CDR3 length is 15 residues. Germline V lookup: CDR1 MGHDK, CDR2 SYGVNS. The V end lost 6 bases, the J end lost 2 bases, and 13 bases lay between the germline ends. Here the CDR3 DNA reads TGTGCCAGCAGCGACCTTAGGGGAAACACCGGGGAGCTGTTTTTT. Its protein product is CASSDLRGNTGELFF.

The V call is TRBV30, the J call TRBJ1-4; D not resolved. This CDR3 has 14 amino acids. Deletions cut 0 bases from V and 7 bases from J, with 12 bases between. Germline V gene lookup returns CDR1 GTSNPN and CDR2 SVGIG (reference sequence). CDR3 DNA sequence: TGTGCCTGGAGTGTTACCCTCCCAGTTGAAAAACTGTTTTTT. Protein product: CAWSVTLPVEKLFF.

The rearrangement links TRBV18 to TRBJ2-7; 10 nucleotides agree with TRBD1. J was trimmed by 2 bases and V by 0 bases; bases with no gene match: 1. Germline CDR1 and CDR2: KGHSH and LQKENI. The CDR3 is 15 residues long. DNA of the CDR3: TGTGCCAGCTCACCACCGGGACAGGGGACCTACGAGCAGTACTTC. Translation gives CASSPPGQGTYEQYF.

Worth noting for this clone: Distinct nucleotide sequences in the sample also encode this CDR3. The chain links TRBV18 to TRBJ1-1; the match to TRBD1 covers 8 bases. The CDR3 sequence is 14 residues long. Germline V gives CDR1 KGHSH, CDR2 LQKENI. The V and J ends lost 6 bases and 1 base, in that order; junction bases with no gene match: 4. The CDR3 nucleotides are TGTGCCAGCTCCCCCCAGGGGGCGAACACTGAAGCTTTCTTT. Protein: CASSPQGANTEAFF.